The clone carrying this T cell receptor (beta chain) was detected only a few times. The entry originates in a study of CD8+ T cells in alopecia areata. Following extraction, RNA underwent reverse transcription to cDNA, which served as the sequencing template. Assay used: immunoSEQ multiplex PCR; TCRdb lists only in-frame clones, some missing. This sample carries hundreds of thousands of clones, roughly two thirds of them seen once, and the ten largest clones take around 1.2%. Trimming took off 7 bases at V and 4 bases at J, with 16 bases between the two ends. From germline, CDR1 is SQVTM and CDR2 ANQGSEA. The CDR3 totals 14 residues.

The V gene is TRBV29-1, the J gene TRBJ2-2; tentative D call: TRBD2 (6 bases). This receptor was obtained from a human donor with alopecia areata. This material consisted of CD4+ T cells sorted from blood, taken at week 0. CDR3 loop: CSGGVPGGTGELFF. CDR3 sequence (DNA): TGCAGCGGCGGCGTCCCCGGGGGCACCGGGGAGCTGTTTTTT.